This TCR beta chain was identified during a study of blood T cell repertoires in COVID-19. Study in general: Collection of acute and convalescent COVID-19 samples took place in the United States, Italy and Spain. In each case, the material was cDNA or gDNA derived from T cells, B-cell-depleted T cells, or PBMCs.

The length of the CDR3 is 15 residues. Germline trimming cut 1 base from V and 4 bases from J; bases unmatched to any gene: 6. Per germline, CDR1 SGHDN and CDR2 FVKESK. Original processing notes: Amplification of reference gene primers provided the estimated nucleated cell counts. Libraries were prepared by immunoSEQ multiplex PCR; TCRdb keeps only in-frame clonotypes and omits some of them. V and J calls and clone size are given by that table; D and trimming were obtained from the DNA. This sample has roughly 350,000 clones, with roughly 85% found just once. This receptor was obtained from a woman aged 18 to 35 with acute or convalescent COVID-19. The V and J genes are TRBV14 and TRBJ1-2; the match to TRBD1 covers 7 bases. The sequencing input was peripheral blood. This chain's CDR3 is CASSQAGRGPYGYTF. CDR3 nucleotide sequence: TGTGCCAGCAGCCAAGCTGGAAGGGGGCCCTATGGCTACACCTTC.